This is a list of T cell receptor beta chains from one sample in a study of T cell responses to AZD1222 COVID-19 vaccine. The repertoire was sequenced with immunoSEQ multiplex PCR; TCRdb's copy has only in-frame clones and lacks some. The sample has some 110,000 clones, roughly 91% seen once. Sequencing was performed on peripheral blood, taken 28 days after the second AZD1222 dose. The receptors come from an adult who received the AZD1222 COVID-19 vaccine. CDR3s include the opening cysteine and the closing phenylalanine or tryptophan. The order of the fields is J gene, V gene, CDR3 length, CDR3 protein.

J: TRBJ2-7; V: TRBV7-2; length: 16; CDR3: CASRPTPGHDFYEQYF
J: TRBJ2-7; V: TRBV24-1; length: 13; CDR3: CATKGQGAYEQYF
J: TRBJ2-3; V: TRBV27; length: 15; CDR3: CASSFQGISTDTQYF
J: TRBJ2-5; V: TRBV6-5; length: 12; CDR3: CASSKNTETQYF
J: TRBJ2-3; V: TRBV7-7; length: 15; CDR3: CASSLVPGGTDTQYF
J: TRBJ2-5; V: TRBV7-2; length: 17; CDR3: CASSPPPEQNNQKTQYF
J: TRBJ2-7; V: TRBV19; length: 14; CDR3: CASSMTATTYEQYF
J: TRBJ1-2; V: TRBV10-3; length: 16; CDR3: CAINTLFLGEGNGYTF
J: TRBJ1-1; V: TRBV19; length: 14; CDR3: CASSPAGSWGEAFF
J: TRBJ1-5; V: TRBV28; length: 11; CDR3: CASSLYQPQHF
J: TRBJ2-3; V: TRBV11-3; length: 15; CDR3: CASSLGTSAADTQYF
J: TRBJ1-2; V: TRBV29-1; length: 14; CDR3: CSVARGASNYGYTF
J: TRBJ2-7; V: TRBV28; length: 15; CDR3: CASRKPGQHSYEQYF
J: TRBJ2-7; V: TRBV4-3; length: 16; CDR3: CASSQDPSGTSYEQYF
J: TRBJ2-5; V: TRBV13; length: 11; CDR3: CASSRWETQYF
J: TRBJ2-2; V: TRBV9; length: 19; CDR3: CASSDRTRTGGLNTGELFF
J: TRBJ1-6; V: TRBV7-2; length: 15; CDR3: CASSSGTFRNSPLHF
J: TRBJ2-1; V: TRBV19; length: 16; CDR3: CASSAGRGPRENEQFF
J: TRBJ1-5; V: TRBV24-1; length: 14; CDR3: CATRTGGDNQPQHF
J: TRBJ2-7; V: TRBV15; length: 15; CDR3: CATSSGTGFSYEQYF
J: TRBJ1-3; V: TRBV11-3; length: 14; CDR3: CASSLESGGNTIYF
J: TRBJ1-2; V: TRBV7-8; length: 15; CDR3: CASSLVAGAYYGYTF
J: TRBJ1-5; V: TRBV15; length: 16; CDR3: CATSREDSYSNQPQHF
J: TRBJ1-5; V: TRBV5-6; length: 15; CDR3: CASSLRQGRNQPQHF
J: TRBJ1-2; V: TRBV30; length: 14; CDR3: CAWGIRGGNYGYTF
J: TRBJ2-3; V: TRBV6-6; length: 14; CDR3: CASSYSIFTDTQYF
J: TRBJ2-7; V: TRBV5-4; length: 15; CDR3: CASSLAGRGSYEQYF
J: TRBJ2-2; V: TRBV11-3; length: 14; CDR3: CASSRQGSTGELFF
J: TRBJ1-2; V: TRBV7-9; length: 12; CDR3: CASGGRDYGYTF
J: TRBJ2-7; V: TRBV9; length: 16; CDR3: CASSVVGREASSEQYF
J: TRBJ1-2; V: TRBV6-6; length: 14; CDR3: CASSQNTGGGGYTF
J: TRBJ1-5; V: TRBV2; length: 12; CDR3: CASMEGNQPQHF
J: TRBJ1-5; V: TRBV19; length: 15; CDR3: CASTKTAGVGQPQHF
J: TRBJ2-2; V: TRBV19; length: 15; CDR3: CASSTLAGRVGELFF
J: TRBJ1-1; V: TRBV7-2; length: 14; CDR3: CASSLGRKNTEAFF
J: TRBJ2-2; V: TRBV4-2; length: 14; CDR3: CASSQVAVTGELFF
J: TRBJ1-1; V: TRBV25-1; length: 13; CDR3: CASSAGGADEAFF
J: TRBJ2-7; V: TRBV9; length: 17; CDR3: CASSVDPPTGPLYEQYF
J: TRBJ2-1; V: TRBV7-3; length: 16; CDR3: CASSALQGPPYNEQFF
J: TRBJ1-2; V: TRBV6-4; length: 15; CDR3: CASSAEWVAQGGYTF
J: TRBJ1-1; V: TRBV29-1; length: 11; CDR3: CSSTGASEAFF
J: TRBJ1-2; V: TRBV27; length: 17; CDR3: CASSPLPPGQVLGGYTF
J: TRBJ2-3; V: TRBV7-2; length: 15; CDR3: CASSLVAGGADTQYF
J: TRBJ2-7; V: TRBV18; length: 16; CDR3: CASSPPPMRGSYEQYF
J: TRBJ1-5; V: TRBV30; length: 13; CDR3: CAWSVSEAKPQHF
J: TRBJ1-5; V: TRBV6-4; length: 15; CDR3: CASSESTGDNQPQHF
J: TRBJ1-5; V: TRBV12-3/TRBV12-4; length: 12; CDR3: CASSFGNQPQHF
J: TRBJ2-3; V: TRBV3-1/TRBV3-2; length: 17; CDR3: CASSDAGGSSSTDTQYF
J: TRBJ1-3; V: TRBV7-9; length: 17; CDR3: CASSQERVVVGGNTIYF
J: TRBJ2-1; V: TRBV9; length: 15; CDR3: CASSVGRLETNEQFF
J: TRBJ1-1; V: TRBV4-3; length: 17; CDR3: CASSQGPRDRVGTEAFF
J: TRBJ1-1; V: TRBV20-1; length: 11; CDR3: CRGGQGQYAFF
J: TRBJ1-5; V: TRBV7-9; length: 15; CDR3: CASSTHRFPNQPQHF
J: TRBJ1-1; V: TRBV5-5; length: 15; CDR3: CASSLWSGMNTEAFF
J: TRBJ1-4; V: TRBV11-2; length: 15; CDR3: CASSLGTGAREKLFF